This T cell receptor beta chain appears in the sequencing data of a study of T cell responses to AZD1222 COVID-19 vaccine. Findings of the study overall: Most donors were white British, females outnumbered males, and clonal diversity was possibly underestimated.

To note about this clone: No antigen is known for it.

The data were produced by immunoSEQ multiplex PCR, yet TCRdb's version contains in-frame clones alone and is incomplete. Of tens of thousands of clones detected, around nine tenths appear once; the ten largest clones hold 6.9%. The V gene lost 6 bases and the J gene lost 12 bases, with 18 bases spanning the gap. The CDR3 has 12 residues. Germline V CDR1 and CDR2: SQVTM, ANQGSEA. The sample consisted of peripheral blood, taken 28 days after the second AZD1222 dose. The chain links TRBV29-1 to TRBJ2-1; D assignment may be TRBD1 or TRBD2 (5 bases each). This TCR derives from an adult who received the AZD1222 COVID-19 vaccine. CDR3 in amino acids: CSVSGTDLWQFF. As DNA, the CDR3 is TGCAGCGTCTCCGGGACGGATTTATGGCAGTTCTTC.